The sample holds a few counts of the clone carrying this T cell receptor (beta chain). This sample was taken from a study of T-cell memory formation after mild COVID-19. V lost 1 base, J lost 6 bases, and 12 bases lay in between. The CDR3 runs to 14 residues. Using constant-segment primers, 5'RACE produced TCR alpha and TCR beta cDNA libraries carrying sample barcodes and UMIs. TCRdb fed the 5' RACE reads into MiXCR, producing one record per CDR3 protein. The sample has approximately 450,000 distinct CDR3 sequences, 15% to 20% seen once. The receptor's source is an adult woman who had mild COVID-19 (a few samples of this study predate the infection). Cell type and time point are not known. Source material: PBMCs or a T cell subset sorted from them (not recorded which). J is TRBJ2-5 and V is TRBV12-3 or TRBV12-4; D uncertain. The CDR3 sequence: CASSLGGPLKTQYF. DNA of the CDR3: TGTGCCAGCAGTTTAGGAGGCCCCCTGAAGACCCAGTACTTC.